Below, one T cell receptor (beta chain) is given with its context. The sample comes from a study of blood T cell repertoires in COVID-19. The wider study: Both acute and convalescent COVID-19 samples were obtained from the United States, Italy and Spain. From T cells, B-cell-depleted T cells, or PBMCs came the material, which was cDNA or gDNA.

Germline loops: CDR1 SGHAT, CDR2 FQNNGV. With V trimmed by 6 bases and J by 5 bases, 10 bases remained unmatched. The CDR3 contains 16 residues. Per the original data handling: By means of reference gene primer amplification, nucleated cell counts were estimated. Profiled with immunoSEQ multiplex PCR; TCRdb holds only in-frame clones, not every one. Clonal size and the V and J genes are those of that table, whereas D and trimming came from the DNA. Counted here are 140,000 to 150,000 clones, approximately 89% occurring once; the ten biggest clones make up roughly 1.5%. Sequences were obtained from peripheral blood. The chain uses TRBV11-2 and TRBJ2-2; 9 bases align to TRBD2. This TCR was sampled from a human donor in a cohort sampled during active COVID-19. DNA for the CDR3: TGTGCCAGCAGTGACAGAGCGGGGGGCCGTACCGGGGAGCTGTTTTTT. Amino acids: CASSDRAGGRTGELFF. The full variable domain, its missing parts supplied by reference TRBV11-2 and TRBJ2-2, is EAGVAQSPRYKIIEKRQSVAFWCNPISGHATLYWYQQILGQGPKLLIQFQNNGVVDDSQLPKDRFSAERLKGVDSTLKIQPAKLEDSAVYLCASSDRAGGRTGELFFGEGSRLTVL.